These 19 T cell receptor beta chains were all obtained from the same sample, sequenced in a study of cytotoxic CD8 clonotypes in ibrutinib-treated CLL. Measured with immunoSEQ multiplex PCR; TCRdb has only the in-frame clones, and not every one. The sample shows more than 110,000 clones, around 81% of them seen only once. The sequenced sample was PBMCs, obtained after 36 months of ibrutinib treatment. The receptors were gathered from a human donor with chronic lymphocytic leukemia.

This CDR3 is CASSPLAGAPTDTQYF. The CDR3 DNA sequence: TGTGCCAGCAGCCCGTTAGCGGGGGCCCCCACAGATACGCAGTATTTT. The chain couples TRBV9 to TRBJ2-3, with 9 bases lining up with TRBD2. The CDR3 loop spans 16 amino acids. Germline V gene lookup returns CDR1 SGDLS and CDR2 YYNGEE. With V trimmed by 4 bases and J by 2 bases, 8 bases remained unmatched.

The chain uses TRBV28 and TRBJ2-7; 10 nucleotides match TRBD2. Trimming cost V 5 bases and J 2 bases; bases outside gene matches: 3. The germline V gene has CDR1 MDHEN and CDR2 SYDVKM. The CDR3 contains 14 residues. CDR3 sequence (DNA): TGTGCCAGCAGTCGGACTAGCGGAACCTACGAGCAGTACTTC. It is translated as CASSRTSGTYEQYF. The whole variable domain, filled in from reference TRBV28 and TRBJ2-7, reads DVKVTQSSRYLVKRTGEKVFLECVQDMDHENMFWYRQDPGLGLRLIYFSYDVKMKEKGDIPEGYSVSREKKERFSLILESASTNQTSMYLCASSRTSGTYEQYFGPGTRLTVT.

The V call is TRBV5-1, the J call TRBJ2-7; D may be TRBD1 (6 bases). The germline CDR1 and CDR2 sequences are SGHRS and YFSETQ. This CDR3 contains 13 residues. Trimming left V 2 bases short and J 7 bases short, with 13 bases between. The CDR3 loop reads CASSFSWGLEQYF. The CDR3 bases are TGCGCCAGCAGCTTTTCATGGGGGCTTGAGCAGTACTTC.

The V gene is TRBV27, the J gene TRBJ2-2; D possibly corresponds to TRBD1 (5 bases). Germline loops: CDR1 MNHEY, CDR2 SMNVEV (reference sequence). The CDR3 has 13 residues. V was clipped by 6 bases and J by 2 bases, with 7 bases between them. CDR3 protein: CASRGHNTGELFF. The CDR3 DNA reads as TGTGCCAGCAGAGGACACAACACCGGGGAGCTGTTTTTT.

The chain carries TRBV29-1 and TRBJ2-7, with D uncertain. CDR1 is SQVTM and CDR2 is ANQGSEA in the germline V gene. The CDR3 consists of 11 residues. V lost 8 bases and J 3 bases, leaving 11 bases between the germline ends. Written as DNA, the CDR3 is TGCAGCACCAGGCAAGGCTACGAGCAGTACTTC. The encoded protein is CSTRQGYEQYF.

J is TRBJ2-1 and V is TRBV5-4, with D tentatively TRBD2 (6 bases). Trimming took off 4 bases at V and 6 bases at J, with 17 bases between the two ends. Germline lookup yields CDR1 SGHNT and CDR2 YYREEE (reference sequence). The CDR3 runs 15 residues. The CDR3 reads CASSAKQTGGNEQFF. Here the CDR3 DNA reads TGTGCCAGCAGCGCAAAACAGACCGGGGGCAATGAGCAGTTCTTC.

The CDR3 nucleotides are TGTGCCAGCAGTCCTGGACTAGCGGTCTACGAGCAGTACTTC. Residues: CASSPGLAVYEQYF. V and J are TRBV2 and TRBJ2-7; TRBD2 matches 10 bases. CDR3 length: 14 residues. After removal of 5 bases from V and 3 bases from J, the junction contained 4 bases not matched to a gene. Germline CDR1 SNHLY, CDR2 FYNNEI.

The CDR3 nucleotides read TGCGCCAGCAGCTTTCGGCAGTCTTCTAACTATGGCTACACCTTC. It is translated as CASSFRQSSNYGYTF. V gene TRBV5-1 combines with J gene TRBJ1-2, with D unresolved. This CDR3 has 15 amino acids. From germline, CDR1 is SGHRS and CDR2 YFSETQ. V was shortened by 2 bases and J by 0 bases, with 11 bases between the two germline ends.

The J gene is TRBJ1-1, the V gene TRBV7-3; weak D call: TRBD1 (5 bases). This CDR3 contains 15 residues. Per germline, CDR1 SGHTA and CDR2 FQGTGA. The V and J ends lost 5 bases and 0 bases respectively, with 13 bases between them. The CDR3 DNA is TGTGCCAGCAGCCCCCAGGGTATAATGAACACTGAAGCTTTCTTT. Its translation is CASSPQGIMNTEAFF. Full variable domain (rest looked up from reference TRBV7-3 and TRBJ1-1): GAGVSQTPSNKVTEKGKYVELRCDPISGHTALYWYRQSLGQGPEFLIYFQGTGAADDSGLPNDRFFAVRPEGSVSTLKIQRTERGDSAVYLCASSPQGIMNTEAFFGQGTRLTVV.

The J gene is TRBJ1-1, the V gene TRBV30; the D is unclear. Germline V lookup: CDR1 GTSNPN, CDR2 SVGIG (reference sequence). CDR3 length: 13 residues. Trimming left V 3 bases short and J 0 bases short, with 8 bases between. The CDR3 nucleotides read TGTGCCTGGAGCTTGGAAATGAACACTGAAGCTTTCTTT. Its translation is CAWSLEMNTEAFF.

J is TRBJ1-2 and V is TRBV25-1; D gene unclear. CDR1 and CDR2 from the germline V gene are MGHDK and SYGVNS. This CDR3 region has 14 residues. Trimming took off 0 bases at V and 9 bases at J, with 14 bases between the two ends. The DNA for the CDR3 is TGTGCCAGCAGTGAATATAGTTCGGAGTTGCGCTACACCTTC. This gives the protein CASSEYSSELRYTF.

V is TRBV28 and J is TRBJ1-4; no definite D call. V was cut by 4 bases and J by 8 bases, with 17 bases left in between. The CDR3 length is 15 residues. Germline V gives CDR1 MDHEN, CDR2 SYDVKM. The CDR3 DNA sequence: TGTGCCAGCAGTTCCCGTCCCAAGAGAGGGGAAAAACTGTTTTTT. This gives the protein CASSSRPKRGEKLFF. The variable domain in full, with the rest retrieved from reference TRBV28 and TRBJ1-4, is DVKVTQSSRYLVKRTGEKVFLECVQDMDHENMFWYRQDPGLGLRLIYFSYDVKMKEKGDIPEGYSVSREKKERFSLILESASTNQTSMYLCASSSRPKRGEKLFFGSGTQLSVL.

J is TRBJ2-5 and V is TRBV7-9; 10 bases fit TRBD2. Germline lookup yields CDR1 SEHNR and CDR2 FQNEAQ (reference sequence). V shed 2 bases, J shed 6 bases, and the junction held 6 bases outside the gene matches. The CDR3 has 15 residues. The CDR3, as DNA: TGTGCCAGCAGCTTACAAGCGGGGGGGCGGCAGACCCAGTACTTC. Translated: CASSLQAGGRQTQYF.

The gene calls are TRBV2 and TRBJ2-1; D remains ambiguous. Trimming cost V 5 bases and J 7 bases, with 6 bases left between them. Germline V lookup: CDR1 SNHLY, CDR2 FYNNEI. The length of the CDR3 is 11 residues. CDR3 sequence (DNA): TGTGCCAGCAGTTTACGGAATGAGCAGTTCTTC. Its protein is CASSLRNEQFF. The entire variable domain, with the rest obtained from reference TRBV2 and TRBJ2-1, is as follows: EPEVTQTPSHQVTQMGQEVILRCVPISNHLYFYWYRQILGQKVEFLVSFYNNEISEKSEIFDDQFSVERPDGSNFTLKIRSTKLEDSAMYFCASSLRNEQFFGPGTRLTVL.

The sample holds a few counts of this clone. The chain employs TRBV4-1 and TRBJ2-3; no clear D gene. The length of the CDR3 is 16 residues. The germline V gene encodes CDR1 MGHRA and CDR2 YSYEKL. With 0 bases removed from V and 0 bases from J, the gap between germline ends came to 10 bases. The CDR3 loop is CASSQDPTPSTDTQYF. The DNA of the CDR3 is TGCGCCAGCAGCCAAGATCCGACGCCTAGCACAGATACGCAGTATTTT.

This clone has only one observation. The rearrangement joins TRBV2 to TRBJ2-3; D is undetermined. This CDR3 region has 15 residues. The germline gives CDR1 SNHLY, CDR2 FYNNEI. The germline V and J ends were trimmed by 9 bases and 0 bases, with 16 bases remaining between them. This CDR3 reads CASGPGRSSTDTQYF. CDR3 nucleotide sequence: TGTGCCAGTGGGCCCGGGCGTTCTAGCACAGATACGCAGTATTTT.

The CDR3 loop reads CASSLPYHEQFF. CDR3 bases: TGTGCCAGCAGCTTACCGTACCATGAGCAGTTCTTC. The chain uses TRBV13 and TRBJ2-1, with D unclear. This CDR3 has 12 residues. With 2 bases removed from V and 8 bases from J, the gap between germline ends came to 7 bases. The germline V gene encodes CDR1 PRHDT and CDR2 FYEKMQ (reference sequence).

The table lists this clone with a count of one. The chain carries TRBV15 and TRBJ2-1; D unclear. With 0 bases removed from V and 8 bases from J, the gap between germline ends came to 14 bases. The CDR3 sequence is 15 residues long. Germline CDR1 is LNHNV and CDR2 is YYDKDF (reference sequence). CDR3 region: CATSRDFGPQDEQFF. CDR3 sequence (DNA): TGTGCCACCAGCAGAGACTTCGGGCCTCAGGATGAGCAGTTCTTC.

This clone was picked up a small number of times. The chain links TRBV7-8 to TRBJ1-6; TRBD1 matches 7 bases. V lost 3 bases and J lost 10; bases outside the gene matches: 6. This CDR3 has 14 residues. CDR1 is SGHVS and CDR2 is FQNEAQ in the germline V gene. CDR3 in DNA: TGTGCCAGCAGCTTGGGGATAGGGGGCTCACCCCTCCACTTT. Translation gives CASSLGIGGSPLHF.